Listed below are T cell receptor beta chains from one sample, sequenced in a study of cytomegalovirus exposure and HLA in healthy donors. Assay: immunoSEQ multiplex PCR; the TCRdb copy retains only in-frame clones and omits some. Of some 100,000 clones in the sample, approximately 88% were seen once. The sample taken for sequencing was PBMCs. Receptors were obtained from a man aged 18 to 29 in good health and CMV-seronegative. CDR3s leave out the opening cysteine and the closing phenylalanine or tryptophan. Each record gives: CDR3 protein, clone size, CDR3 length, V gene. Clone size, where shown, is once, few, many, or a class for clones that have expanded.

CDR3: ASRPGTGSFLHGYT; size: .; length: 14; V: TRBV19
CDR3: ASSLARGDIQY; size: .; length: 11; V: TRBV10-1
CDR3: ATRTGGSTGELF; size: once; length: 12; V: TRBV15
CDR3: ASSSRLAGIYEQY; size: .; length: 13; V: TRBV13
CDR3: ASSEGLAGAYEQY; size: .; length: 13; V: TRBV18
CDR3: ASMSTGTGAGQPQH; size: .; length: 14; V: TRBV19
CDR3: ASSLGWQDYNEQF; size: .; length: 13; V: TRBV27
CDR3: ASSLRGLGGNTIY; size: .; length: 13; V: TRBV5-4
CDR3: ASSGRARVSTNEKLF; size: .; length: 15; V: TRBV6-1
CDR3: ASSGLAADTQY; size: .; length: 11; V: TRBV28
CDR3: ASSEEFRTQPQH; size: .; length: 12; V: TRBV6-1
CDR3: ASSLMRGIQETQY; size: .; length: 13; V: TRBV7-6
CDR3: ASSEASAGQSEKLF; size: .; length: 14; V: TRBV2
CDR3: ASSPRRTGNYEQY; size: .; length: 13; V: TRBV18